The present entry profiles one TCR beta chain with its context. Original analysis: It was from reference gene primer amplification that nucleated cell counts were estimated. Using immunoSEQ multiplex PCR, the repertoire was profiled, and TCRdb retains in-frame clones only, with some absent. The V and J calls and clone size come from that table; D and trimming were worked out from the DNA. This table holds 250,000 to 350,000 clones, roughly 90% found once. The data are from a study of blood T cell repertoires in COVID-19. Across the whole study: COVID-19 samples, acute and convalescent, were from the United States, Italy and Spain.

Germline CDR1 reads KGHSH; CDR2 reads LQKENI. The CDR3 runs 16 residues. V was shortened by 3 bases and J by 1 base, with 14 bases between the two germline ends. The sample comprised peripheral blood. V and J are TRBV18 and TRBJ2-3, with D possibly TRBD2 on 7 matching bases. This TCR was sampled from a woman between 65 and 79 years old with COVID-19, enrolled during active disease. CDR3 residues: CASSPGRGPRTDTQYF. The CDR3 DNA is TGTGCCAGCTCACCCGGGCGGGGGCCTCGCACAGATACGCAGTATTTT.